A single sample is the source of the 7 T cell receptor beta chains below, sequenced in a study of control samples from healthy donors and cancer patients. Libraries were prepared by immunoSEQ multiplex PCR; TCRdb keeps only in-frame clonotypes and omits some of them. In the table there are about 130,000 clones, around 93% of which are singletons. Sequenced: PBMCs. These receptor sequences come from a man between 45 and 60 years old with head and neck cancer.

The CDR3 loop is CASSLEQEADYGYTF. The CDR3 DNA reads TGCGCCAGCAGCTTGGAACAGGAGGCTGACTATGGCTACACCTTC. The chain couples TRBV5-1 to TRBJ1-2; D may be TRBD1 (5 bases). V lost 0 bases and J lost 3, with 12 bases in between. The CDR3 sequence is 15 residues long. Germline V gene lookup returns CDR1 SGHRS and CDR2 YFSETQ.

The J gene is TRBJ2-1, the V gene TRBV28; TRBD2 agrees at 15 bases. This CDR3 contains 16 residues. V was clipped by 4 bases and J by 9 bases; unmatched bases: 7. Looked up from germline, CDR1 is MDHEN and CDR2 is SYDVKM. CDR3 loop: CASSSRTSGGASEQFF. DNA of the CDR3: TGTGCCAGCAGTTCCAGGACTAGCGGGGGGGCCAGTGAGCAGTTCTTC.

For this clone: One junction end does not reproduce the germline sequence, and a read error may be involved. This chain joins TRBV4-3 and TRBJ2-7, with D maybe TRBD2 (5 bases). The CDR3 extends over 14 amino acids. Germline V gene lookup returns CDR1 LGHNA and CDR2 YSLEER. The CDR3 is CASSKDYRGYEQYF. Here the CDR3 DNA reads TGCGCCAGCAGCAAAGACTACCGGGGCTACGAGCAGTACTTC.

V usage is TRBV6-5 and J usage is TRBJ1-6, with 7 nucleotides matching TRBD1. The CDR3 runs 15 residues. The germline V gene encodes CDR1 MNHEY and CDR2 SVGAGI. After removal of 2 bases from V and 7 bases from J, the junction contained 5 bases not matched to a gene. The CDR3 region has the DNA TGTGCCAGCAGTTACGCCGGGACAGAGAATTCACCCCTCCACTTT. As protein: CASSYAGTENSPLHF.

The chain carries TRBV4-3 and TRBJ2-1; 7 bases agree with TRBD1. CDR1 is LGHNA, CDR2 YSLEER, per germline. The junction had 5 bases not matched to a gene; V was cut back by 4 bases and J by 2 bases. The length of the CDR3 is 15 residues. Written as DNA, the CDR3 is TGCGCCAGCAGCCGTTCCGGGACAGCCTACAATGAGCAGTTCTTC. Its translation: CASSRSGTAYNEQFF.

This chain links TRBV25-1 with TRBJ2-7; D perhaps matches TRBD1 (6 bases). With 6 bases removed from V and 2 bases from J, the gap between germline ends came to 14 bases. Per germline, CDR1 MGHDK and CDR2 SYGVNS. This CDR3 region has 14 residues. CDR3 sequence reads: CASSGTPQAYEQYF. CDR3 bases: TGTGCCAGCAGCGGGACACCGCAAGCCTACGAGCAGTACTTC.

About this clone itself: Other DNA sequences in this sample translate to the same CDR3. The CDR3 here is CAWTVTGELFF. CDR3 in DNA: TGTGCCTGGACAGTAACCGGGGAGCTGTTTTTT. V is TRBV30 and J is TRBJ2-2; no clear D gene. The V end lost 4 bases, the J end lost 5 bases, and 5 bases lay between the germline ends. CDR3 size: 11 residues. Germline V gives CDR1 GTSNPN, CDR2 SVGIG (reference sequence).